Listed below are T cell receptor beta chains from one sample, sequenced in a study of CD8 T cells in ankylosing spondylitis. Using its own MiXCR run on the 5' RACE reads, TCRdb lists one record per CDR3 protein. The data contain a few hundred thousand distinct CDR3 sequences, about 7% of them singletons. The sample comprised blood, either unsorted or a sorted T cell fraction (not recorded which). Receptors were obtained from a male donor with ankylosing spondylitis. Both conserved end residues are part of each CDR3. Fields, in order: clone size, V gene, J gene, D gene, CDR3 protein, CDR3 DNA. The D gene is left open where the match is weak. Not all rows give a size; the values are once, few, many and, for expanded clones, a class.

>many|TRBV27|TRBJ1-1|TRBD1
CASRFQGAWAEAFF
TGTGCCAGCAGATTCCAGGGGGCTTGGGCTGAAGCTTTCTTT
>many|TRBV7-9|TRBJ2-7|TRBD1
CASSLVKTGGSDEQYF
TGTGCCAGCAGCTTAGTAAAGACAGGGGGATCAGACGAGCAGTACTTC
>few|TRBV25-1|TRBJ2-5|-
CAGGETQYF
TGTGCCGGGGGGGAGACCCAGTACTTC
>many|TRBV5-1|TRBJ2-5|-
CASSQGTSWTQYF
TGCGCCAGCAGCCAAGGGACCTCGTGGACCCAGTACTTC
>many|TRBV5-1|TRBJ2-1|TRBD2
CASSVTSVAYNEQFF
TGCGCCAGCAGCGTGACTAGCGTTGCCTACAATGAGCAGTTCTTC
>many|TRBV7-9|TRBJ2-7|-
CASSPLGRYEQYF
TGTGCCAGCAGCCCTTTAGGCCGCTACGAGCAGTACTTC
>-|TRBV5-1|TRBJ2-7|TRBD1
CASSLVQGGVDEQYF
TGCGCCAGCAGCTTGGTACAGGGGGGAGTCGACGAGCAGTACTTC
>-|TRBV7-9|TRBJ2-2|-
CASSLVITGELFF
TGTGCCAGCAGCTTAGTCATCACCGGGGAGCTGTTTTTT
>many|TRBV25-1|TRBJ2-7|-
CASSKQISYEQYF
TGTGCCAGCAGTAAACAGATCTCCTACGAGCAGTACTTC
>-|TRBV3-1|TRBJ2-5|-
CASSQGPGRNQETQYF
TGTGCCAGCAGCCAAGGCCCAGGGAGGAATCAAGAGACCCAGTACTTC
>many|TRBV4-3|TRBJ2-1|-
CASSQGAHPNEQFF
TGCGCCAGCAGCCAAGGCGCTCACCCAAATGAGCAGTTCTTC
>many|TRBV9|TRBJ2-3|-
CASSGGGGPPTDTQYF
TGTGCCAGCAGCGGTGGTGGGGGCCCTCCCACAGATACGCAGTATTTT
>many|TRBV29-1|TRBJ2-3|-
CSVEEPNTDTQYF
TGCAGCGTTGAAGAACCTAACACAGATACGCAGTATTTT
>many|TRBV12-3/TRBV12-4|TRBJ2-1|TRBD2
CASSLLGLAVYNEQFF
TGTGCCAGCAGCCTCCTAGGACTAGCGGTATACAATGAGCAGTTCTTC
>many|TRBV6-2/TRBV6-3|TRBJ2-1|-
CASTPGSRLSYNEQFF
TGTGCCAGCACCCCAGGGAGCCGCTTATCCTACAATGAGCAGTTCTTC
>many|TRBV28|TRBJ1-1|-
CASRTDMFMNTEAFF
TGTGCCAGCAGAACCGACATGTTCATGAACACTGAAGCTTTCTTT
>-|TRBV12-3/TRBV12-4|TRBJ2-1|TRBD1
CASSPYRGSSNEQFF
TGTGCCAGCAGTCCCTACAGGGGGTCCTCCAATGAGCAGTTCTTC
>many|TRBV12-3/TRBV12-4|TRBJ1-1|-
CASSPDGDWNTEAFF
TGTGCCAGCAGCCCCGATGGAGATTGGAACACTGAAGCTTTCTTT
>many|TRBV12-3/TRBV12-4|TRBJ1-5|TRBD1
CASSLEPRTGGNQPQHF
TGTGCCAGCAGTTTAGAACCGCGGACAGGAGGGAATCAGCCCCAGCATTTT
>many|TRBV6-2/TRBV6-3|TRBJ2-1|TRBD2
CASSYSSSGTYSYNEQFF
TGTGCCAGCAGTTACTCTTCTAGCGGAACATACTCCTACAATGAGCAGTTCTTC
>-|TRBV19|TRBJ2-4|-
CASSIGVLLAKNIQYF
TGTGCCAGTAGTATAGGTGTGCTTTTAGCCAAAAACATTCAGTACTTC
>-|TRBV6-2/TRBV6-3|TRBJ2-2|-
CASTARWAGELFF
TGTGCCAGCACCGCACGCTGGGCCGGGGAGCTGTTTTTT
>many|TRBV29-1|TRBJ1-2|-
CSVEDWDLVGGGYTF
TGCAGCGTTGAAGATTGGGATTTAGTGGGGGGAGGCTACACCTTC
>many|TRBV11-2|TRBJ2-7|-
CASSFRAPGLSYEQYF
TGTGCCAGCAGCTTCCGGGCCCCGGGGCTTTCCTACGAGCAGTACTTC
>many|TRBV3-1|TRBJ2-7|-
CASSPGWELDYEQYF
TGTGCCAGCAGCCCAGGGTGGGAGTTGGACTACGAGCAGTACTTC
>few|TRBV10-2|TRBJ2-1|TRBD2
CASSETSGGGEQFF
TGCGCCAGCAGTGAGACTAGCGGGGGGGGGGAGCAGTTCTTC
>many|TRBV4-1|TRBJ2-1|TRBD2
CASSPAAAGGITYNEQFF
TGCGCCAGCAGCCCGGCCGCAGCGGGAGGAATCACCTACAATGAGCAGTTCTTC
>many|TRBV9|TRBJ2-3|TRBD1
CASSGWATGGEPTDTQYF
TGTGCCAGCAGCGGATGGGCCACAGGGGGCGAGCCTACAGATACGCAGTATTTT
>many|TRBV4-3|TRBJ2-1|TRBD2
CASRVGAGGYNEQFF
TGCGCCAGCAGGGTAGGAGCGGGGGGTTACAATGAGCAGTTCTTC
>-|TRBV27|TRBJ2-3|-
CASSFGTRSSTDTQYF
TGTGCCAGCAGTTTCGGGACCAGATCTAGCACAGATACGCAGTATTTT
>many|TRBV20-1|TRBJ2-1|TRBD2
CSASVLGLAGVGTYNEQFF
TGCAGTGCTAGTGTCCTGGGACTAGCGGGAGTAGGGACCTACAATGAGCAGTTCTTC
>few|TRBV12-3/TRBV12-4|TRBJ2-7|TRBD2
CASSFAPGLAASYEQYF
TGTGCCAGCAGTTTTGCCCCGGGACTAGCGGCATCCTACGAGCAGTACTTC
>many|TRBV7-9|TRBJ1-2|-
CASSSMTVFGGYTF
TGTGCCAGCAGCTCAATGACAGTCTTTGGGGGCTACACCTTC
>many|TRBV29-1|TRBJ2-7|-
CSVDGQGRSYEQYF
TGCAGCGTTGACGGGCAGGGGCGCTCCTACGAGCAGTACTTC
>many|TRBV29-1|TRBJ1-2|-
CSGGGDTTNYGYTF
TGCAGCGGCGGCGGGGACACCACAAACTATGGCTACACCTTC
>many|TRBV5-1|TRBJ2-5|-
CASSFRGGGQETQYF
TGCGCCAGCAGCTTCAGGGGCGGGGGCCAAGAGACCCAGTACTTC
>few|TRBV20-1|TRBJ2-7|-
CSAREGYSVPYEQYF
TGCAGTGCTAGAGAGGGGTACAGCGTGCCCTACGAGCAGTACTTC
>many|TRBV12-3/TRBV12-4|TRBJ1-1|-
CASSFAGAAEAFF
TGTGCCAGCAGTTTTGCGGGGGCCGCTGAAGCTTTCTTT
>many|TRBV6-1|TRBJ2-1|-
CASRGRGQPYNEQFF
TGTGCCAGCAGGGGGAGGGGGCAACCCTACAATGAGCAGTTCTTC
>many|TRBV2|TRBJ2-6|-
CASSGGVGANVLTF
TGTGCCAGCAGTGGGGGGGTTGGGGCCAACGTCCTGACTTTC